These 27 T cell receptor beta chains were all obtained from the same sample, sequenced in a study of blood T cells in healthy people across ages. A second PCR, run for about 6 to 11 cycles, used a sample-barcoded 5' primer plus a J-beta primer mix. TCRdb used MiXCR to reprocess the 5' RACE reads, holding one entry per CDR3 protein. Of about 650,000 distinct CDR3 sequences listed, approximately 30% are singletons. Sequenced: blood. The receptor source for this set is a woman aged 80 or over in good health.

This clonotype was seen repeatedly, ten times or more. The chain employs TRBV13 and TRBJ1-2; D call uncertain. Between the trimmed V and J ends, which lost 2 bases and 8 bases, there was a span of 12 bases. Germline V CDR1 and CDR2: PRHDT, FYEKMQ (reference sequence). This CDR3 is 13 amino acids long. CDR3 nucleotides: TGTGCCAGCAGCTTATTTTCGCAGCGCGGCTACACCTTC. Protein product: CASSLFSQRGYTF.

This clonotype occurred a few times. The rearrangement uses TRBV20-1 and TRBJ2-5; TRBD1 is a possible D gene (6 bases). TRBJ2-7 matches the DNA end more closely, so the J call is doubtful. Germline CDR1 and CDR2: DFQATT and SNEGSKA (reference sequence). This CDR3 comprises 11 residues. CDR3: CSVKQGYEQYF. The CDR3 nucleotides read TGCAGTGTCAAACAGGGCTACGAGCAGTACTTC.

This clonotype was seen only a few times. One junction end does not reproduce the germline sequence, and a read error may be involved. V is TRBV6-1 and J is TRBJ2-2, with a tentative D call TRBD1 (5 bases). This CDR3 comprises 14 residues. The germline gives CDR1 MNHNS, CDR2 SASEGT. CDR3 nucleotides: TGTACCAGCAGTGAGTCTCAGGGCGTCGGGGAGCTGTTTTTT. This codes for CTSSESQGVGELFF.

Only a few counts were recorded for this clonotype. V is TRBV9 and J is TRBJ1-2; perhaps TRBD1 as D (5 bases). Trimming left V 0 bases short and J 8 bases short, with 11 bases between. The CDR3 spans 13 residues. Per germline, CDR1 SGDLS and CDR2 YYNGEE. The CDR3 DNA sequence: TGTGCCAGCAGCGTAGCGGTGGGACGGGGCTACACCTTC. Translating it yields CASSVAVGRGYTF.

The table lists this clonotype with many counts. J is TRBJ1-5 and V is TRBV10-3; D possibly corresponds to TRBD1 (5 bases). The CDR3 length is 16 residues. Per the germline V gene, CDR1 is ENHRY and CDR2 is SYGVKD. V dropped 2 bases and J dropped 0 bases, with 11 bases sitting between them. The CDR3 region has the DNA TGTGCCATCAGTGAGAGGATGGGGGATAGCAATCAGCCCCAGCATTTT. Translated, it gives CAISERMGDSNQPQHF.

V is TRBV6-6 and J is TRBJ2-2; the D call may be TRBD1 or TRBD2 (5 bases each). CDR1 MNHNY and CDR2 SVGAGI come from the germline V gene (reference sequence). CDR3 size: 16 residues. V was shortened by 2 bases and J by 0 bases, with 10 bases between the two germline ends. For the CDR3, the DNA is TGTGCCAGCAGTTACGGGGACGGAGCGAACACCGGGGAGCTGTTTTTT. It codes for CASSYGDGANTGELFF.

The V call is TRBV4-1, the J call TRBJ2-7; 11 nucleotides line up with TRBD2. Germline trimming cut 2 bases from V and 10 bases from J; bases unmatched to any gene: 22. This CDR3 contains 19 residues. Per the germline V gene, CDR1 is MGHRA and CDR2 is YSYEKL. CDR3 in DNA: TGCGCCAGCAGCCAAATCCCAGGAGTAGCGGGGGGGCCGCGGGACACCCAGTACTTC. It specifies CASSQIPGVAGGPRDTQYF.

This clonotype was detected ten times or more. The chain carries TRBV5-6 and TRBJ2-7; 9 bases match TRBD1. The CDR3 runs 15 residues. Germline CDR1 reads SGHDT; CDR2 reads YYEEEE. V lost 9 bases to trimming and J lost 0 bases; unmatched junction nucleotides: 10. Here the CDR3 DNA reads TGTGCCACAAGAAGGGGACAGGGCCTCTCCTACGAGCAGTACTTC. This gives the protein CATRRGQGLSYEQYF.

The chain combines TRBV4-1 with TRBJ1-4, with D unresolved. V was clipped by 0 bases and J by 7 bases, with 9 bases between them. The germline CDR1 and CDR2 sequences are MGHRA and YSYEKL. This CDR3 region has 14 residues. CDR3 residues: CASSQDERSEKLFF. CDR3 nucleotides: TGCGCCAGCAGCCAAGATGAAAGGAGTGAAAAACTGTTTTTT.

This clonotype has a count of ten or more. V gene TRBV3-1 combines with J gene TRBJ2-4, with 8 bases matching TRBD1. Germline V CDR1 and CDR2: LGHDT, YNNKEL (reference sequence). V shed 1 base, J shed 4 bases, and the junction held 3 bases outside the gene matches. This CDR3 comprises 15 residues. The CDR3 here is CASSQGRTGKNIQYF. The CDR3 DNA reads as TGTGCCAGCAGCCAAGGTAGGACAGGGAAAAACATTCAGTACTTC.

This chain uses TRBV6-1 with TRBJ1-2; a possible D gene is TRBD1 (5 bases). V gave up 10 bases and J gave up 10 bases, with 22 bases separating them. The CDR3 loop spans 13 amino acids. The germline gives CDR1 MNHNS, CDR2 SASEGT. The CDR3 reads CATFSTGTRLYTF. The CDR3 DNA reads TGTGCCACCTTCAGTACCGGGACGCGTCTCTACACCTTC.

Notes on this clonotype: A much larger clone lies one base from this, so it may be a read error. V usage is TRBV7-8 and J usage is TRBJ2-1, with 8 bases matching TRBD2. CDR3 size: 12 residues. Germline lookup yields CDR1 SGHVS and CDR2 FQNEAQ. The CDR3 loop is CAGSRDGGGQFF. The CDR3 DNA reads TGTGCCGGCAGTCGGGACGGGGGGGGGCAGTTCTTC.

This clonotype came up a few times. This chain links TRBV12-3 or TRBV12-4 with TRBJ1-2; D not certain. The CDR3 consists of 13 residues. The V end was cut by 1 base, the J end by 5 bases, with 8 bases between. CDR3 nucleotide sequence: TGTGCCAGCAGTTTAGGGCCGCCTTATGGCTACACCTTC. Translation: CASSLGPPYGYTF.

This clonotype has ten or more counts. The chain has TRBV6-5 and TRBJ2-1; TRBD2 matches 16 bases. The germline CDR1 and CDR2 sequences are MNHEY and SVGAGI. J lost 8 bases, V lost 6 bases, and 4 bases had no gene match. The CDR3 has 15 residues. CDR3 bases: TGTGCCAGCAGGACCGGGACTAGCGGGGGGGATGAGCAGTTCTTC. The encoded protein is CASRTGTSGGDEQFF.

CDR3 sequence (DNA): TGTGCCAGCAGCCTCCAGGGTAAGGAGCAGTACTTC. It is translated as CASSLQGKEQYF. This chain connects TRBV7-9 to TRBJ2-1; D may be TRBD1 (5 bases). Matching the DNA end better, TRBJ2-7 makes the J call doubtful. Germline CDR1 SEHNR, CDR2 FQNEAQ (reference sequence). The CDR3 totals 12 residues.

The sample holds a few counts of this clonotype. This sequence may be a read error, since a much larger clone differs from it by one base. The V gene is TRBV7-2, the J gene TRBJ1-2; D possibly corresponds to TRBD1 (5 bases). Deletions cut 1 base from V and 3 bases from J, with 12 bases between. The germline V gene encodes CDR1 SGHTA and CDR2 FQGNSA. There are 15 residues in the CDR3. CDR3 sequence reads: CASSLGQNVDYGYTF. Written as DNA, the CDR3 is TGTGCCAGCAGCTTAGGACAGAACGTAGACTATGGCTACACCTTC.

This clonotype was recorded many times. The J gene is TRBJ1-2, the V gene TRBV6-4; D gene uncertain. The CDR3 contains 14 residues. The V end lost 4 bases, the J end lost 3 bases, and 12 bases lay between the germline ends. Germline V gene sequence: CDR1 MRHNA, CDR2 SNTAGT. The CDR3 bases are TGTGCCAGCAGTGCCCAGAGTGTGCACTATGGCTACACCTTC. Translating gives CASSAQSVHYGYTF.

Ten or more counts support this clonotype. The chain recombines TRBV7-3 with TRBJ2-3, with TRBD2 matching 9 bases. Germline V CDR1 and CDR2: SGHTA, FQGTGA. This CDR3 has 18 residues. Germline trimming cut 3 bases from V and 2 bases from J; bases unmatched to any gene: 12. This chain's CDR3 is CASSLIAGAPEFTDTQYF. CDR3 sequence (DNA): TGTGCCAGCAGCTTGATAGCGGGGGCTCCAGAATTCACAGATACGCAGTATTTT.

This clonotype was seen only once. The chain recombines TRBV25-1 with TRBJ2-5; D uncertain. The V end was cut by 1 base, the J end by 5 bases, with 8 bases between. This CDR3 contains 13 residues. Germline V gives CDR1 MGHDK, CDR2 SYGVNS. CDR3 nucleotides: TGTGCCAGCAGTGAATCACCAATTGAGACCCAGTACTTC. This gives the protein CASSESPIETQYF.

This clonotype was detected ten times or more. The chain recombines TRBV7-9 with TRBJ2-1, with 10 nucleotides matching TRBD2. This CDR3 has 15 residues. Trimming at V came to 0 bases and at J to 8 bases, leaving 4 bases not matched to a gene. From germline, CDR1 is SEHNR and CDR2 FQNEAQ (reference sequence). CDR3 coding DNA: TGTGCCAGCAGCTTAGCGGGACTAGCGACGCATGAGCAGTTCTTC. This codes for CASSLAGLATHEQFF. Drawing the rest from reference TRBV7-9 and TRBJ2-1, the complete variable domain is DTGVSQNPRHKITKRGQNVTFRCDPISEHNRLYWYRQTLGQGPEFLTYFQNEAQLEKSRLLSDRFSAERPKGSFSTLEIQRTEQGDSAMYLCASSLAGLATHEQFFGPGTRLTVL.

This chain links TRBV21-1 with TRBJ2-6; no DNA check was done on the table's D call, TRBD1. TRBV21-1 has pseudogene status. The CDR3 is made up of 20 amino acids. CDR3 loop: CASSRPKGAGGLGGANVLAF. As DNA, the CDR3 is TGTGCCAGCAGCCGACCTAAGGGGGCAGGGGGCTTAGGTGGGGCCAACGTCCTGGCTTTC.

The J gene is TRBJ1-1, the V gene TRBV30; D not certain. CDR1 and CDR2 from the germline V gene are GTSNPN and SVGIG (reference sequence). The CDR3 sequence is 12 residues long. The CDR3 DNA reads TGTGCTCTACGGGGTGGACGTATTGAAGCTTTCTTT. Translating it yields CALRGGRIEAFF.

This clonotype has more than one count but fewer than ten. The CDR3 sequence: CASSWSVLVSPQHF. The CDR3 nucleotides are TGTGCCAGCAGTTGGAGTGTCCTGGTCTCGCCCCAGCATTTT. The chain uses TRBV28 and TRBJ1-5; D uncertain. The germline V and J ends were trimmed by 4 bases and 9 bases, with 16 bases remaining between them. Germline CDR1 MDHEN, CDR2 SYDVKM. The CDR3 extends over 14 amino acids.

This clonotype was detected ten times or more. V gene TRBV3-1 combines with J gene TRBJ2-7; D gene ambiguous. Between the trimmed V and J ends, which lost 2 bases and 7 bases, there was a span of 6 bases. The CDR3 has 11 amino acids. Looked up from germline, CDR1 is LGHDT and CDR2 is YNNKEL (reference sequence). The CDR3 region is CASSQRVEQYF. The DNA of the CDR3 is TGTGCCAGCAGCCAACGGGTGGAGCAGTACTTC.

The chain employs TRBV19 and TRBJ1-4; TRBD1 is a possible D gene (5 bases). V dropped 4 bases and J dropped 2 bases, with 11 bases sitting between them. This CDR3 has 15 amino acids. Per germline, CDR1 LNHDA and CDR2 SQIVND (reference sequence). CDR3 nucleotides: TGTGCCAGTAGTACCCAGGGAGGTACTAATGAAAAACTGTTTTTT. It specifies CASSTQGGTNEKLFF.

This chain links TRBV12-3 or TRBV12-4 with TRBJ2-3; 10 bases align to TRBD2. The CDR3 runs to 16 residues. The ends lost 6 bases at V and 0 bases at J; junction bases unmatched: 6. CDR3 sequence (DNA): TGTGCCAGCAGGGACGGGACTAGCGTGAGCACAGATACGCAGTATTTT. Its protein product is CASRDGTSVSTDTQYF.

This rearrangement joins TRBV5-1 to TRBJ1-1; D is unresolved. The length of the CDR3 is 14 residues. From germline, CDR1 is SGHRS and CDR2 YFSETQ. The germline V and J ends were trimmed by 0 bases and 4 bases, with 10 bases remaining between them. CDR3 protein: CASSLAVKGTEAFF. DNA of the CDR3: TGCGCCAGCAGCTTGGCCGTAAAGGGCACTGAAGCTTTCTTT.